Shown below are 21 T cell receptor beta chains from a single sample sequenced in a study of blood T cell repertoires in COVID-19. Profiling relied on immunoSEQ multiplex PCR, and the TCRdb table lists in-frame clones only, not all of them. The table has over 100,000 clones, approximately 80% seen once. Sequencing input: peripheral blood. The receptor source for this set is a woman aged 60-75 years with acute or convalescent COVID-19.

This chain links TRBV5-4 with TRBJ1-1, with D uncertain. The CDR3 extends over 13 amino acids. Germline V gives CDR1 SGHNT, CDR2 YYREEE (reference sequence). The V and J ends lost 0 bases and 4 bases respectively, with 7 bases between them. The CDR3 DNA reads TGTGCCAGCAGCTTGGACGGGATCACTGAAGCTTTCTTT. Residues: CASSLDGITEAFF.

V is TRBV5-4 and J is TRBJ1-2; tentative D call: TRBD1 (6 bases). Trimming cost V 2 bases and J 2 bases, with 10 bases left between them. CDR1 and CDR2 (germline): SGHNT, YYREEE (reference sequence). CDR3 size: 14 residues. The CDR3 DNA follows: TGTGCCAGCAGCTTACAGGGCTCGAACTATGGCTACACCTTC. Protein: CASSLQGSNYGYTF.

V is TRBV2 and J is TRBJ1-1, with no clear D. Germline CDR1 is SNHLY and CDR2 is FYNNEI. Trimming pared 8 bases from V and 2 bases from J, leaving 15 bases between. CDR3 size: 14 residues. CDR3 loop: CASFGLGGNTEAFF. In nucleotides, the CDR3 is TGTGCCAGCTTCGGTTTGGGAGGTAACACTGAAGCTTTCTTT.

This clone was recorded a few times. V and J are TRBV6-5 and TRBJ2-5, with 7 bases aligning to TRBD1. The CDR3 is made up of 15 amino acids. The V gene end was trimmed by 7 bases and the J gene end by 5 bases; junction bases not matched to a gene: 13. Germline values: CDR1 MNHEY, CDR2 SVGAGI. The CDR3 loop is CASTTTGSRVETQYF. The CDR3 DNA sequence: TGTGCCAGCACCACGACAGGGAGTAGGGTGGAGACCCAGTACTTC.

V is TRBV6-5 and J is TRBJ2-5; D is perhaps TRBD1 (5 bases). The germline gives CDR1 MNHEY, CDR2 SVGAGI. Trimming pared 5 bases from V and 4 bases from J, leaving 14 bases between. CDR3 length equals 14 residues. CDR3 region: CASSPQGRRETQYF. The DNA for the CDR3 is TGTGCCAGCAGTCCCCAGGGTAGGAGAGAGACCCAGTACTTC.

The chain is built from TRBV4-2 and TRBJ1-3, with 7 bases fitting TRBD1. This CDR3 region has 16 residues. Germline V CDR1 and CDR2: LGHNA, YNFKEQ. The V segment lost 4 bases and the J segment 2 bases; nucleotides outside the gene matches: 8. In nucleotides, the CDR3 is TGTGCCAGCAGCCCCCCCTTGACAGGGACTGGAAACACCATATATTTT. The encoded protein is CASSPPLTGTGNTIYF.

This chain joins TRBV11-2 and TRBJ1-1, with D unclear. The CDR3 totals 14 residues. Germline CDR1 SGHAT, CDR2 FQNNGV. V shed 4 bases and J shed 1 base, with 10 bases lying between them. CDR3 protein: CASSSVRRNTEAFF. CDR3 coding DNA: TGTGCCAGCAGCTCTGTACGGAGGAACACTGAAGCTTTCTTT.

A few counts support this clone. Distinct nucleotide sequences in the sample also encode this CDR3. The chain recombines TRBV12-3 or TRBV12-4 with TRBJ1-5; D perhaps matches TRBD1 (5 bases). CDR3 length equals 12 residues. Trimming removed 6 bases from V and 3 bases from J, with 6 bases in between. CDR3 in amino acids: CASRDNNQPQHF. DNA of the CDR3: TGTGCCAGCAGGGACAACAATCAGCCCCAGCATTTT.

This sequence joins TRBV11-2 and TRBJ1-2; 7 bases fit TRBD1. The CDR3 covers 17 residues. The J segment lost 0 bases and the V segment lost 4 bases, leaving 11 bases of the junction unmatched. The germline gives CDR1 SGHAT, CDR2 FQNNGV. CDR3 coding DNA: TGTGCCAGCAGCTCCTTAAAGGGGGCGGAAGCTAACTATGGCTACACCTTC. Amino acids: CASSSLKGAEANYGYTF.

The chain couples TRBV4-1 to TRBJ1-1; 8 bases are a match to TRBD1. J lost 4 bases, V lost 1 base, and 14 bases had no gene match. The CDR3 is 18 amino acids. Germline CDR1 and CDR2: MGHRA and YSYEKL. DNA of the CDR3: TGCGCCAGCAGCCAAGTAATGGGTAATCAGGGGGCTGGCACTGAAGCTTTCTTT. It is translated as CASSQVMGNQGAGTEAFF.

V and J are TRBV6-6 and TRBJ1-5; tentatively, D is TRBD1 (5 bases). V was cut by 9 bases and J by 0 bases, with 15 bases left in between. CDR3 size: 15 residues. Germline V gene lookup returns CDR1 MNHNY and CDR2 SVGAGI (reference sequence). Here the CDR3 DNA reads TGTGCCAGTCGGGGGGGAAGGGGTAGCAATCAGCCCCAGCATTTT. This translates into CASRGGRGSNQPQHF.

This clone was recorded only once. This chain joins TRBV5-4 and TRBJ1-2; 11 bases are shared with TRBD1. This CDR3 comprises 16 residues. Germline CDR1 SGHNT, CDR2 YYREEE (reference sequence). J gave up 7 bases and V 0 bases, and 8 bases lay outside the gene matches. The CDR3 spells CASSLEFGQGASGYTF. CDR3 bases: TGTGCCAGCAGCTTGGAGTTCGGACAGGGGGCTAGTGGCTACACCTTC. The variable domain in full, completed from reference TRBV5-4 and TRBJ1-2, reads ETGVTQSPTHLIKTRGQQVTLRCSSQSGHNTVSWYQQALGQGPQFIFQYYREEENGRGNFPPRFSGLQFPNYSSELNVNALELDDSALYLCASSLEFGQGASGYTFGSGTRLTVV.

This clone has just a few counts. As DNA, the CDR3 is TGTGCCAGCAGTCGACAGGGACGGAACCAGCCCCAGCATTTT. It translates to CASSRQGRNQPQHF. The rearrangement joins TRBV6-2 or TRBV6-3 to TRBJ1-5; 7 bases are a match to TRBD1. The germline CDR1 and CDR2 sequences are MNHEY and SVGEGT. The J segment lost 7 bases and the V segment lost 5 bases, leaving 8 bases of the junction unmatched. There are 14 residues in the CDR3.

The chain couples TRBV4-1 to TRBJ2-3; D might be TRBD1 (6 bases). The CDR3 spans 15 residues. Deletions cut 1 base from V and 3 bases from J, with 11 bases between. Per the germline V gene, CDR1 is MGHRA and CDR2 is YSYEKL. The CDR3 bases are TGCGCCAGCAGCCAAGTTGGCAGGGGTACAGATACGCAGTATTTT. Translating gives CASSQVGRGTDTQYF.

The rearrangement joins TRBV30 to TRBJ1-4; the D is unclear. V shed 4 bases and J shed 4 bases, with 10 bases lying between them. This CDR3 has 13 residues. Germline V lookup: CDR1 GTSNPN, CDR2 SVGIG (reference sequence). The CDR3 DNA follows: TGTGCCTGGACCCCGGGGAATAATGAAAAACTGTTTTTT. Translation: CAWTPGNNEKLFF. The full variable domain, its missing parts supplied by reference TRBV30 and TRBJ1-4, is SQTIHQWPATLVQPVGSPLSLECTVEGTSNPNLYWYRQAAGRGLQLLFYSVGIGQISSEVPQNLSASRPQDRQFILSSKKLLLSDSGFYLCAWTPGNNEKLFFGSGTQLSVL.

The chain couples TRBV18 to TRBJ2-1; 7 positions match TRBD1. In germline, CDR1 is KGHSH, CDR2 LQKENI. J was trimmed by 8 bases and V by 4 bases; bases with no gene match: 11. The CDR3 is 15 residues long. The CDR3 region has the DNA TGTGCCAGCTCACGTTGGGACAGTGGGGGAGATGAGCAGTTCTTC. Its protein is CASSRWDSGGDEQFF.

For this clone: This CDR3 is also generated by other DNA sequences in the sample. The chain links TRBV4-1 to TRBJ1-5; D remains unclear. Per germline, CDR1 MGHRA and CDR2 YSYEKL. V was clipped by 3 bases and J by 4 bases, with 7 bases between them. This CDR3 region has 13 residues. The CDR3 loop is CASSQGRNQPQHF. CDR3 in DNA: TGCGCCAGCAGCCAGGGGAGGAATCAGCCCCAGCATTTT.

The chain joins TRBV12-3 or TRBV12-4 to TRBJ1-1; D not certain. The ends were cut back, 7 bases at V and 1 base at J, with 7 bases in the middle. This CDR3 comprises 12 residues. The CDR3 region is CASNRGNTEAFF. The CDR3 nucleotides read TGTGCCAGCAATCGGGGGAACACTGAAGCTTTCTTT.

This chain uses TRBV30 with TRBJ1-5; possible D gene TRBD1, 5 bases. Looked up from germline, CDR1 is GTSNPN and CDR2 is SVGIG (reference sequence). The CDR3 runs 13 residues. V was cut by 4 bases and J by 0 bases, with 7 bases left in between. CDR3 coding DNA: TGTGCCTGGACAGGGAATAGCAATCAGCCCCAGCATTTT. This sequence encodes CAWTGNSNQPQHF.

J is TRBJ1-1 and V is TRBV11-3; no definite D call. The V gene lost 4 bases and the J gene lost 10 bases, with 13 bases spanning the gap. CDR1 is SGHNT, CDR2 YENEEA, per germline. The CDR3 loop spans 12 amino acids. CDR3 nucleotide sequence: TGTGCCAGCAGCTCCCCCCAGGTGATAGCTTTCTTT. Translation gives CASSSPQVIAFF.

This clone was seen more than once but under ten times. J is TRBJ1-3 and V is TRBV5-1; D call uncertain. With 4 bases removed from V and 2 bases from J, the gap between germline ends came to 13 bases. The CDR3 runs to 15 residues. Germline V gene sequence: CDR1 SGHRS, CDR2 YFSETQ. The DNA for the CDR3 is TGCGCCAGCAGCCCCACGCCGGGTACTGGAAACACCATATATTTT. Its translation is CASSPTPGTGNTIYF. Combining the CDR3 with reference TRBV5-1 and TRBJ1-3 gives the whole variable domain KAGVTQTPRYLIKTRGQQVTLSCSPISGHRSVSWYQQTPGQGLQFLFEYFSETQRNKGNFPGRFSGRQFSNSRSEMNVSTLELGDSALYLCASSPTPGTGNTIYFGEGSWLTVV.